This T cell receptor (beta chain) was profiled in a study of blood T cells in healthy people across ages. From germline, CDR1 is MDHEN and CDR2 SYDVKM. The CDR3 is 16 amino acids. Trimming left V 6 bases short and J 2 bases short, with 20 bases between. The use of a sample-barcoded 5' primer and a J-beta primer mix characterized a second PCR of 7 to 11 cycles. TCRdb reprocessed the 5' RACE reads with MiXCR, giving one entry per CDR3 protein. The sample lists approximately 580,000 distinct CDR3 sequences, 24% occurring once. The same specimen was also included in a second study, on T cells of mothers and their children.

This rearrangement joins TRBV28 to TRBJ2-7; D might be TRBD1 (5 bases). The TCR sequence derives from a boy between 10 and 17 years old in good health. The sequencing sample was made of blood. Written as DNA, the CDR3 is TGTGCCAGCAGCCCGACAGCCTCCGGGTATGCCTACGAGCAGTACTTC. It codes for CASSPTASGYAYEQYF.